This T cell receptor (beta chain) was captured by sequencing in a study of blood T cell repertoires in COVID-19. Study-level background: The analysed material was cDNA or gDNA that came from T cells, B-cell-depleted T cells, or PBMCs.

The protocol was immunoSEQ multiplex PCR, while the TCRdb copy is restricted to in-frame clones and leaves out a portion. The sample contains about 250,000 clones, 70% to 90% of which appear only once. With 1 base removed from V and 3 bases from J, the gap between germline ends came to 6 bases. Germline V gene lookup returns CDR1 LGHDT and CDR2 YNNKEL (reference sequence). The CDR3 covers 13 residues. The chain couples TRBV3-1 (or the pseudogene TRBV3-2) to TRBJ1-1; no reliable D call. The sequenced sample consisted of peripheral blood. This TCR was sampled from a man between 18 and 35 years old with active or convalescent COVID-19. DNA for the CDR3: TGTGCCAGCAGCCAAGTCCCGGACACTGAAGCTTTCTTT. Translating it yields CASSQVPDTEAFF.